The 8 T cell receptor beta chains in this list originate from one sample, sequenced in a study of CD8 T cells in ankylosing spondylitis. Their antigen targets remain unknown. Findings and caveats of the study: Characteristic of ankylosing spondylitis blood, it appeared, was a TCR beta motif comprising about eight highly homologous variants.

TCRdb reprocessed the 5' RACE reads with MiXCR, giving one entry per CDR3 protein. This table has some 840,000 distinct CDR3 sequences, over 9.5% appearing once. Source material: blood, either unsorted or a sorted T cell fraction (not recorded which). The receptors originated from a male donor with ankylosing spondylitis.

This clonotype was seen many times. The chain carries TRBV10-3 and TRBJ1-2, with D unresolved. In germline, CDR1 is ENHRY, CDR2 SYGVKD. This CDR3 is built from 13 residues. The V gene lost 4 bases and the J gene lost 3 bases, with 9 bases spanning the gap. CDR3 nucleotides: TGTGCCATCAGTGTGAGCGGTTACTATGGCTACACCTTC. Amino acid sequence: CAISVSGYYGYTF.

This clonotype occurred many times. At one end the junction does not follow the germline gene, possibly because of a read error. The J gene is TRBJ1-2, the V gene TRBV20-1, with 8 bases lining up with TRBD1. Germline-derived CDR1 and CDR2 are DFQATT and SNEGSKA (reference sequence). The CDR3 covers 13 residues. CDR3 protein: CSARDRRGTGQHF. The DNA for the CDR3 is TGCAGTGCTAGAGATCGGAGAGGGACAGGACAGCACTTC.

The CDR3 nucleotides are TGTGCCATCAGTGACTCTAATGGTAGGGTCACCTACGAGCAGTACTTC. Translation gives CAISDSNGRVTYEQYF. The chain is built from TRBV10-3 and TRBJ2-7, with unresolved D. This CDR3 has 16 amino acids. With 3 bases removed from V and 2 bases from J, the gap between germline ends came to 17 bases. CDR1 is ENHRY and CDR2 is SYGVKD in the germline V gene.

The chain is built from TRBV20-1 and TRBJ2-1; 7 bases are a match to TRBD1. Germline-derived CDR1 and CDR2 are DFQATT and SNEGSKA (reference sequence). V shed 2 bases, J shed 3 bases, and the junction held 7 bases outside the gene matches. This CDR3 contains 15 residues. CDR3 residues: CSARTDRTFYNEQFF. The CDR3 nucleotides are TGCAGTGCTAGAACGGACAGGACGTTCTACAATGAGCAGTTCTTC.

Only a few counts were recorded for this clonotype. This chain uses TRBV5-6 with TRBJ1-6, with 7 bases identical to TRBD1. There are 16 residues in the CDR3. Losses at the gene ends were 0 bases for V and 11 bases for J; bases not matched to a gene: 11. Germline V gene lookup returns CDR1 SGHDT and CDR2 YYEEEE. The CDR3 region has the DNA TGTGCCAGCAGCTTGGACAGGGGACGCGCCTGGGCACCCCTCCACTTT. It codes for CASSLDRGRAWAPLHF.

The chain recombines TRBV20-1 with TRBJ2-5; no reliable D call. This CDR3 region has 15 residues. V gave up 5 bases and J gave up 2 bases, with 18 bases separating them. Germline-derived CDR1 and CDR2 are DFQATT and SNEGSKA (reference sequence). This CDR3 reads CSAGPPRVLQETQYF. The CDR3 DNA reads TGCAGTGCTGGACCCCCAAGGGTTCTTCAAGAGACCCAGTACTTC.

The chain links TRBV7-2 to TRBJ1-6; a possible D gene is TRBD1 (6 bases). The V gene lost 0 bases and the J gene lost 7 bases, with 13 bases spanning the gap. The germline V gene has CDR1 SGHTA and CDR2 FQGNSA. The length of the CDR3 is 16 residues. The CDR3: CASSLARGTRNSPLHF. The CDR3 bases are TGTGCCAGCAGCTTAGCGCGAGGGACACGGAATTCACCCCTCCACTTT.

This clonotype was counted many times. The chain combines TRBV5-1 with TRBJ2-3, with TRBD2 matching 8 bases. The trim removed 2 bases at V and 1 base at J, leaving 3 bases unmatched. Germline V gene sequence: CDR1 SGHRS, CDR2 YFSETQ. The CDR3 runs 15 residues. This CDR3 is CASSFGAGGTDTQYF. The DNA of the CDR3 is TGCGCCAGCAGCTTTGGAGCGGGAGGCACAGATACGCAGTATTTT.